The next 10 T cell receptor beta chains were all read from a single sample in a study of blood T cell repertoires in COVID-19. The table came from immunoSEQ multiplex PCR; TCRdb's copy has only in-frame clones and leaves some out. The sample yields about 160,000 clones, approximately 85% seen once. Sequencing was performed on peripheral blood. The receptors stem from a man at least 80 years old with COVID-19, enrolled during active disease.

This rearrangement joins TRBV6-6 to TRBJ2-7; maybe TRBD1 (6 bases). V shed 5 bases and J shed 2 bases, with 19 bases lying between them. CDR1 MNHNY and CDR2 SVGAGI come from the germline V gene (reference sequence). The CDR3 runs 16 residues. The CDR3 reads CASSRTTGAGAYEQYF. The CDR3 DNA follows: TGTGCCAGCAGTCGAACGACAGGAGCAGGAGCCTACGAGCAGTACTTC.

About this clone: This same CDR3 is encoded by further DNA sequences in the sample. V gene TRBV20-1 combines with J gene TRBJ1-1, with TRBD1 matching over 7 bases. The CDR3 loop spans 11 amino acids. Unmatched junction bases numbered 3, after V lost 6 bases and J lost 5 bases. CDR1 and CDR2 from the germline V gene are DFQATT and SNEGSKA (reference sequence). CDR3 DNA sequence: TGCAGTGCCAGACAGGGTACTGAAGCTTTCTTT. Its protein is CSARQGTEAFF.

The chain is built from TRBV28 and TRBJ1-3, with D perhaps matching TRBD1 (5 bases). The CDR3 covers 16 residues. Germline CDR1 MDHEN, CDR2 SYDVKM. V was cut by 6 bases and J by 1 base, with 16 bases left in between. CDR3 DNA: TGTGCCAGCAGCCCCACATGGGGGGGGTCTGGAAACACCATATATTTT. This encodes CASSPTWGGSGNTIYF.

This chain links TRBV3-1 (or the pseudogene TRBV3-2) with TRBJ1-5; D uncertain. Germline assignment: CDR1 LGHDT and CDR2 YNNKEL (reference sequence). The CDR3 spans 13 residues. The V and J ends lost 3 bases and 8 bases respectively, with 11 bases between them. The CDR3 DNA follows: TGTGCCAGCAGCCACCAGTTTCGTAAGCCCCAGCATTTT. Encoded protein: CASSHQFRKPQHF.

This clone was seen just once. The gene calls are TRBV7-9 and TRBJ1-2; D uncertain. The CDR3 runs to 15 residues. The germline V gene encodes CDR1 SEHNR and CDR2 FQNEAQ (reference sequence). V was clipped by 1 base and J by 3 bases, with 12 bases between them. CDR3 residues: CASSLGRIEDYGYTF. The CDR3, as DNA: TGTGCCAGCAGCTTAGGTCGAATTGAGGACTATGGCTACACCTTC.

The J gene is TRBJ1-2, the V gene TRBV6-6; 7 bases map to TRBD1. CDR3 length: 13 amino acids. The V gene end was trimmed by 7 bases and the J gene end by 7 bases; junction bases not matched to a gene: 9. CDR1 and CDR2 (germline): MNHNY, SVGAGI (reference sequence). CDR3 sequence (DNA): TGTGCCAGCATTCTCACAGGGGTGGGTGGCTACACCTTC. Residues: CASILTGVGGYTF.

V and J are TRBV4-1 and TRBJ1-2; D gene uncertain. The CDR3 is made up of 14 amino acids. From germline, CDR1 is MGHRA and CDR2 YSYEKL. Deletions cut 0 bases from V and 4 bases from J, with 9 bases between. The CDR3 coding sequence is TGCGCCAGCAGCCAAGACCAACACCCCTATGGCTACACCTTC. Amino acids: CASSQDQHPYGYTF.

This chain uses TRBV5-4 with TRBJ1-4; D is uncertain. This CDR3 has 15 amino acids. V was cut by 4 bases and J by 5 bases, with 15 bases left in between. The germline V gene encodes CDR1 SGHNT and CDR2 YYREEE (reference sequence). The CDR3 DNA sequence: TGTGCCAGCAGCCCTAGTCTTTGGGAGAATGAAAAACTGTTTTTT. This codes for CASSPSLWENEKLFF.

The table lists this clone with many counts. The chain combines TRBV5-1 with TRBJ2-5, with TRBD1 matching over 7 bases. The V segment lost 4 bases and the J segment 1 base; nucleotides outside the gene matches: 4. Germline-derived CDR1 and CDR2 are SGHRS and YFSETQ. The CDR3 is 14 residues long. The CDR3 reads CASSPGQPQETQYF. CDR3 nucleotide sequence: TGCGCCAGCAGCCCGGGACAGCCCCAAGAGACCCAGTACTTC.

The chain links TRBV6-5 to TRBJ1-4; 8 bases align to TRBD1. Germline V gene lookup returns CDR1 MNHEY and CDR2 SVGAGI. The CDR3 contains 15 residues. V was clipped by 4 bases and J by 6 bases; unmatched bases: 7. The CDR3 protein is CASSSDRGGHEKLFF. The CDR3 nucleotides read TGTGCCAGCAGTTCCGACAGGGGTGGGCATGAAAAACTGTTTTTT.